Many counts were recorded for the clone carrying this TCR beta chain. Its antigen is not identified. Nobody among the patients had been given any treatment before thyroid surgery. This record belongs to a study of metastatic and nonmetastatic thyroid tumors. In the study overall: A comparison of repertoires was made across blood and tumor or nodule tissue from malignant and benign thyroid patients. Regarding the study as a whole: Across blood and tumor, TCR beta diversity in malignant thyroid tumors was reportedly significantly higher than in benign nodules.

With MiXCR, TCRdb reprocessed the PCR reads. The sample shows some 45,000 clones, 12% of them seen only once. This CDR3 has 15 amino acids. V lost 7 bases and J lost 6, with 21 bases in between. Germline assignment: CDR1 LNHDA and CDR2 SQIVND (reference sequence). The sequenced sample was blood. The chain has TRBV19 and TRBJ1-2, with TRBD1 as a possible D gene (6 bases). The clonotype was recovered from a male donor with papillary thyroid cancer or a benign thyroid nodule (not recorded which). Some clones in this sample may be carry-over from other donors' samples. The CDR3 reads CASTPWGTGANGYTF. CDR3 nucleotides: TGTGCCAGTACCCCATGGGGCACGGGGGCAAATGGCTACACCTTC.